This T cell receptor beta chain stems from a study of cytomegalovirus exposure and HLA in healthy donors. Study as a whole: In a later analysis, the approximately 120 validation repertoires were reported to have used the same platform as the approximately 690 first-cohort repertoires.

The CDR3 contains 15 residues. The germline CDR1 and CDR2 sequences are SGHKS and YYEKEE (reference sequence). J was trimmed by 3 bases and V by 4 bases; bases with no gene match: 8. This clone has a count of ten or more. Data came from immunoSEQ multiplex PCR; TCRdb stores just in-frame clones and leaves some out. The data show some 200,000 clones, about 89% seen once. Material for sequencing was PBMCs. The chain recombines TRBV5-5 with TRBJ1-1; 8 bases map to TRBD1. The TCR sequence derives from a woman younger than 30 in good health and CMV-seronegative. Here the CDR3 reads CASSKTGTGYTEAFF. DNA of the CDR3: TGTGCCAGCAGCAAAACCGGGACAGGATACACTGAAGCTTTCTTT.